The TCR beta chain under discussion was sequenced for a study of OX40 agonist ivuxolimab in advanced cancers. Study at large: People in dose escalation had one of these cancers: hepatocellular carcinoma, melanoma, renal cell or head and neck cancer.

From germline, CDR1 is LGHNA and CDR2 YNFKEQ. The CDR3 spans 15 residues. A single count supports this clone. The target antigen is unknown. An end of the junction differs from the germline gene, which may be a read error. Clones were read by immunoSEQ multiplex PCR, and TCRdb kept only the in-frame ones, dropping some. The sample has some 13,000 clones; roughly 87% are singletons. Study-wide points: CD4+ and CD8+ blood T cells expanded clonally by week 6 at 0.1 to 3.0 mg/kg.

The TCR sequence derives from an adult with an advanced solid tumor such as melanoma, head and neck, liver or kidney cancer. Here the sequenced sample was CD4+ or CD8+ T cells sorted from blood, taken in a trial of the OX40 agonist ivuxolimab. V and J are TRBV4-2 and TRBJ2-1; 8 nucleotides match TRBD1. The CDR3 loop is CACSPAGGSYNEQFF. The CDR3 nucleotides read TGTGCCTGCAGCCCAGCAGGGGGCTCCTACAACGAGCAGTTCTTC.